This T cell receptor (beta chain) stems from a study of T cell repertoires in cytomegalovirus infection. The wider study: Matching HLA type, along with CMV infection, was indicated by public TCR beta signatures. Study observations and caveats: HLA-C-restricted, CMV-specific TCR beta clonotypes were dominant ex vivo.

TCRdb reprocessed the reads via MiXCR and lists one record per CDR3 protein. The table records some 500,000 distinct CDR3 sequences, 35% to 50% of them present only once. On this clonotype: Its antigen is currently unknown.

The V and J ends lost 6 bases and 4 bases respectively, with 16 bases between them. The CDR3 extends over 15 amino acids. The germline V gene has CDR1 MNHNS and CDR2 SASEGT. The sequencing here drew on cultured PBMCs, taken from culture after CMV antigen stimulation. The receptor comes from a human donor in good health (CMV status not recorded). Some clones in this sample may be carry-over from other donors' samples. This chain joins TRBV6-1 and TRBJ1-5, with TRBD1 as a possible D gene (6 bases). CDR3 loop: CASSTTGDPNQPQHF. In DNA, the CDR3 is TGTGCCAGCAGCACGACAGGAGATCCTAATCAGCCCCAGCATTTT.